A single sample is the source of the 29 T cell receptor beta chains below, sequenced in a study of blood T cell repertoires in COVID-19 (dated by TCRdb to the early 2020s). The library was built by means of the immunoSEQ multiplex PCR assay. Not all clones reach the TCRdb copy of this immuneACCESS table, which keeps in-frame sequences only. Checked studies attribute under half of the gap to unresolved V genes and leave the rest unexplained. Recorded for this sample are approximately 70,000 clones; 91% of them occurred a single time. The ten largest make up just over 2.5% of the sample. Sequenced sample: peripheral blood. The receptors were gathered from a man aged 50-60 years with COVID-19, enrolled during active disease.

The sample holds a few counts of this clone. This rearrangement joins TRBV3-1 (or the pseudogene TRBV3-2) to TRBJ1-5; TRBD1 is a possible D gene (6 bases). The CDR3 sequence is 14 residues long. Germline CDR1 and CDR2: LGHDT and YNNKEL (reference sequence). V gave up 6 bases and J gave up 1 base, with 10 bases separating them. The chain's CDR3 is CASRLTGSNQPQHF. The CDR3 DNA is TGTGCCAGCAGACTCACAGGGAGCAATCAGCCCCAGCATTTT.

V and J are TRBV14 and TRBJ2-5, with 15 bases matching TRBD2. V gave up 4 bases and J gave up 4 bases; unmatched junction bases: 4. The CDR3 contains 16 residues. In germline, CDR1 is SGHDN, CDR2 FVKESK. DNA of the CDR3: TGTGCCAGCAGCCCCCTGGGACTAGCGGGAGGAGAGACCCAGTACTTC. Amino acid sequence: CASSPLGLAGGETQYF.

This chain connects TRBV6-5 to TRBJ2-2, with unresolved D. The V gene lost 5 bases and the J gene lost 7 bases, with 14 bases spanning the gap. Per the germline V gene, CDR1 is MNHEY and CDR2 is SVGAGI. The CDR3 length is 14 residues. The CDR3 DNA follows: TGTGCCAGCAGTCCTAGGCGCGGAGACGGGGAGCTGTTTTTT. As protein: CASSPRRGDGELFF.

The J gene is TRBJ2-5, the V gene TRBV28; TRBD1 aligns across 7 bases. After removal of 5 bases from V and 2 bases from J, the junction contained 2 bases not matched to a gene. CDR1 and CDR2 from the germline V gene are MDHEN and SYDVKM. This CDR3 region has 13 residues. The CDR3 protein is CASSRDRQETQYF. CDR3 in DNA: TGTGCCAGCAGTCGGGACAGACAAGAGACCCAGTACTTC.

DNA of the CDR3: TGTGCCAGCAGCTCGCCGGGACTAGCGGGAGACGGGCGGTACTTC. This codes for CASSSPGLAGDGRYF. The V and J genes are TRBV5-8 and TRBJ2-4; 14 nucleotides line up with TRBD2. Per germline, CDR1 SGHTS and CDR2 YDEGEE. The CDR3 consists of 15 residues. V trimming: 3 bases; J trimming: 15 bases; junction bases outside the gene matches: 11.

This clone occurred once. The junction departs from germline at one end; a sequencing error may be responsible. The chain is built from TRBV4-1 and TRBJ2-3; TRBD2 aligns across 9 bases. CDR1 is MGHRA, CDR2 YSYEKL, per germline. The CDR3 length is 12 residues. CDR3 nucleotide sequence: TGCGCCAGCAGCCAATCAGCGGGAGGACTAATTTTT. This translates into CASSQSAGGLIF.

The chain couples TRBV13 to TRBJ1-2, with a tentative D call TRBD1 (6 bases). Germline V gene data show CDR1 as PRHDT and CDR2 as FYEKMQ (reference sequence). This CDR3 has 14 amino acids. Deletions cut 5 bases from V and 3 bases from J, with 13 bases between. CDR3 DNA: TGTGCCAGCAGCCCAAGGACAGTTTACTATGGCTACACCTTC. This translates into CASSPRTVYYGYTF.

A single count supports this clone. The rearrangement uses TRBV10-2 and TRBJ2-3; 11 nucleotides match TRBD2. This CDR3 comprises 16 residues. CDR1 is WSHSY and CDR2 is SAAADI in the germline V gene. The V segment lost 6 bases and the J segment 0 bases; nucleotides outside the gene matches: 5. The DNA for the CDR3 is TGCGCCAGCAGGGGGACTAGCGGTGCTAGCACAGATACGCAGTATTTT. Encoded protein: CASRGTSGASTDTQYF.

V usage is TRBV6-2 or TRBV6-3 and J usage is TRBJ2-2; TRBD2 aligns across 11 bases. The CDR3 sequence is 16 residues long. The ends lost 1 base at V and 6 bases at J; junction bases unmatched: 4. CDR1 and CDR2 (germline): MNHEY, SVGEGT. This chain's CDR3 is CASSYLLAGVAGELFF. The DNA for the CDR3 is TGTGCCAGCAGTTACTTACTAGCGGGAGTGGCCGGGGAGCTGTTTTTT.

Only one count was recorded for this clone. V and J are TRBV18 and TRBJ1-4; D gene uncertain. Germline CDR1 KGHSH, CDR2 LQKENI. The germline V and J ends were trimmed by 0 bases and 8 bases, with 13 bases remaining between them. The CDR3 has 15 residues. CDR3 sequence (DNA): TGTGCCAGCTCACCACCGTTGTCAACCGGGGAAAAACTGTTTTTT. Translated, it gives CASSPPLSTGEKLFF.

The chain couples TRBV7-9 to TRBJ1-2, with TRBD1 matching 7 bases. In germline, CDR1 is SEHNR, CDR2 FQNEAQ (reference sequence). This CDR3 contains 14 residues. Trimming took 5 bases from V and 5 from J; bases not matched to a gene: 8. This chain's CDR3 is CASSPAGTAYGYTF. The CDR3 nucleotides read TGTGCCAGCAGCCCGGCTGGGACAGCGTATGGCTACACCTTC.

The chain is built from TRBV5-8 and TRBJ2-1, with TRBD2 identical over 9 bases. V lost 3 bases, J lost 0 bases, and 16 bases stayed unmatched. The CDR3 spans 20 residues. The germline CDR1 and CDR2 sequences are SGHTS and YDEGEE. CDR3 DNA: TGTGCCAGCAGCTCACAATTCCTAGCGGGGTCATTCAGCTCCTACAATGAGCAGTTCTTC. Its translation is CASSSQFLAGSFSSYNEQFF.

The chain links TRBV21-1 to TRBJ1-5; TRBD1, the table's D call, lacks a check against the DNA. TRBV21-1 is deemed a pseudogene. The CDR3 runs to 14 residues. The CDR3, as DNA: TGTGCCAGCAGCCCAAAGGGGCGCAATCAGCCCCAGCATTTT. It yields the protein CASSPKGRNQPQHF.

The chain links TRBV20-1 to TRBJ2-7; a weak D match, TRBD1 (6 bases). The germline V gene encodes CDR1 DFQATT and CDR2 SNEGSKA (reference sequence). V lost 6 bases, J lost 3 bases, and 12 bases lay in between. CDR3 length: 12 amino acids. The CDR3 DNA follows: TGCAGTGCCAGTCAGACAGGCTACGAGCAGTACGTC. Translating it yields CSASQTGYEQYV.

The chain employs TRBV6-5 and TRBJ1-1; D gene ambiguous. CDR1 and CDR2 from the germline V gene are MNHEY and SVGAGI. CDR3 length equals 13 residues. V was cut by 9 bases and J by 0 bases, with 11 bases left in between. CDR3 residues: CASRRSMNTEAFF. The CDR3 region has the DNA TGTGCCAGTCGACGGAGCATGAACACTGAAGCTTTCTTT.

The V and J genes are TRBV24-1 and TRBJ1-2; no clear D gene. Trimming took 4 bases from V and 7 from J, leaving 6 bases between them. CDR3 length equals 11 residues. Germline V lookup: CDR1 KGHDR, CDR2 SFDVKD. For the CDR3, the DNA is TGTGCCACCAGTGACCCTCTTGGCTACACCTTC. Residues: CATSDPLGYTF.

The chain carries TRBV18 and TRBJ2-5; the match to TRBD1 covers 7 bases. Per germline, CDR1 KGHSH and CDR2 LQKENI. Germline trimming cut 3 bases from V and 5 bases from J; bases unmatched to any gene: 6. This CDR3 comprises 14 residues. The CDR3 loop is CASSPSGGGETQYF. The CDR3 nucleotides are TGTGCCAGCTCACCTTCAGGGGGTGGCGAGACCCAGTACTTC.

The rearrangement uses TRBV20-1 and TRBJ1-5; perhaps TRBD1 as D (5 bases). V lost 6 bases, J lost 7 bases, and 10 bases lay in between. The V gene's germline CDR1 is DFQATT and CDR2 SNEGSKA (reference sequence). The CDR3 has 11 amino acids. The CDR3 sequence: CSASQGQPQHF. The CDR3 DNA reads TGCAGTGCATCTCAGGGACAGCCCCAGCATTTT.

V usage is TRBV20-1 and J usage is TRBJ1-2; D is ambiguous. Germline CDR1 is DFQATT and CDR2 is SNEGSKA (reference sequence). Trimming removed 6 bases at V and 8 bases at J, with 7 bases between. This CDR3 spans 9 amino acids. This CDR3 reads CSAGGGYTF. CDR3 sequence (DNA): TGCAGTGCCGGAGGAGGCTACACCTTC.

The CDR3 region is CSVSPGTGELFF. For the CDR3, the DNA is TGCAGCGTTTCCCCGGGCACCGGGGAGCTGTTTTTT. The chain couples TRBV29-1 to TRBJ2-2; D gene ambiguous. Trimming left V 5 bases short and J 4 bases short, with 8 bases between. The CDR3 sequence is 12 residues long. Germline V gene data show CDR1 as SQVTM and CDR2 as ANQGSEA.

CDR3 DNA sequence: TGTGCCAGCAGGCCGGGACAGGGGGACGGGACTAATGAAAAACTGTTTTTT. It codes for CASRPGQGDGTNEKLFF. This sequence joins TRBV2 and TRBJ1-4; TRBD1 aligns across 11 bases. The CDR3 runs to 17 residues. With 6 bases clipped from V and 2 bases from J, the junction kept 8 bases outside the gene matches. Germline-derived CDR1 and CDR2 are SNHLY and FYNNEI.

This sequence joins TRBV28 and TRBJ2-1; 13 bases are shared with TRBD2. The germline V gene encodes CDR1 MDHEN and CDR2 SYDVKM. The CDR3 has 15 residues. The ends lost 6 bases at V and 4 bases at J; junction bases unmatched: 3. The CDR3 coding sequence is TGTGCCAGCAGGTCACTAGCGGGAGGGTACAATGAGCAGTTCTTC. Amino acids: CASRSLAGGYNEQFF.

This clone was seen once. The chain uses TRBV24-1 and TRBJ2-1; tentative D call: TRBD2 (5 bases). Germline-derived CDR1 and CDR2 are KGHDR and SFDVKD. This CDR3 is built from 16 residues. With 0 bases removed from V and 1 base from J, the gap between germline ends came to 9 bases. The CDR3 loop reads CATSDLGGGSYNEQFF. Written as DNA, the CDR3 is TGTGCCACCAGTGATTTGGGCGGAGGATCCTACAATGAGCAGTTCTTC.

CDR3 DNA: TGCGCCAGCAAAGGAGGGACGGACGAGCAGTACGTC. Translation gives CASKGGTDEQYV. The V gene is TRBV10-2, the J gene TRBJ2-7; possibly TRBD2 for D (6 bases). Germline CDR1 WSHSY, CDR2 SAAADI. This CDR3 has 12 amino acids. V was trimmed by 7 bases and J by 5 bases, leaving 12 bases between them.

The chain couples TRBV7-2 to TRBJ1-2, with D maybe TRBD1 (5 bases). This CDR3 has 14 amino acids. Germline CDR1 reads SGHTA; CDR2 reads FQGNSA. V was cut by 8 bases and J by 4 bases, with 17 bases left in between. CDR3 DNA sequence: TGTGCCAGCGCCCCCTCGCCAGGGCCCTATGGCTACACCTTC. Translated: CASAPSPGPYGYTF.

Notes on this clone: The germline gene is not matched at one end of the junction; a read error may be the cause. The CDR3 region has the DNA TGTGCCAGCAGTGCCGGGACAGCTACGCAGTATTTT. This gives the protein CASSAGTATQYF. V is TRBV12-3 or TRBV12-4 and J is TRBJ2-3, with TRBD1 identical over 7 bases. The CDR3 has 12 residues.

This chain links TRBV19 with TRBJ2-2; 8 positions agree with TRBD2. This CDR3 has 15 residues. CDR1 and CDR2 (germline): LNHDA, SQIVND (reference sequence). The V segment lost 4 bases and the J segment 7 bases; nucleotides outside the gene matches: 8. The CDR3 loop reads CASSTRAGASGELFF. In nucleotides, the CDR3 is TGTGCCAGTAGTACCCGAGCGGGAGCGAGCGGGGAGCTGTTTTTT.

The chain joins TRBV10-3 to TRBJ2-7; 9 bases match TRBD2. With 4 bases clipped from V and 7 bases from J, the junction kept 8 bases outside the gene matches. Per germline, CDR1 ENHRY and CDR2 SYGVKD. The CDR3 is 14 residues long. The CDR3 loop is CAISGRLAAEEQYF. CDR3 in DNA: TGTGCCATCAGTGGGAGACTAGCGGCAGAGGAGCAGTACTTC.

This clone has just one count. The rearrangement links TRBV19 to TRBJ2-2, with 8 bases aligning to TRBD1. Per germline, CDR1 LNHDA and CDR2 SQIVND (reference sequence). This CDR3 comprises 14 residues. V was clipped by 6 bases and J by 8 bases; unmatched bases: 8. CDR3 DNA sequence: TGTGCCAGTAGGTCAGGGGGCGCAGGAGGGGAGCTGTTTTTT. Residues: CASRSGGAGGELFF.